This is a list of T cell receptor beta chains from one sample in a study of shared clonotypes between healthy human individuals. TCRdb's copy holds only in-frame clones and misses some; the assay was immunoSEQ multiplex PCR. The top ten clones hold around 0.45% of a sample with some 1.5 million clones, 95% to 99% of them seen once. Specimen: naive CD4+ T cells sorted from blood. The source is a man aged 25 to 45 in good health. Both conserved end residues are trimmed from each CDR3. A D gene is named only where the DNA matches it firmly.

J,D,V,CDR3
TRBJ2-4,TRBD2,TRBV7-6,ASSPLAGGGDIQY
TRBJ2-7,-,TRBV4-1,ASSQETRSSYEQY
TRBJ2-1,TRBD2,TRBV5-1,ASSLGTSGSDEQF
TRBJ2-6,TRBD1,TRBV7-9,ASSSRQGRISGANVLT
TRBJ2-3,-,TRBV5-1,ASSFIPTGTDTQY
TRBJ1-1,-,TRBV7-8,ASSTTPGRWNTEAF
TRBJ2-7,TRBD2,TRBV7-6,ASSLVQASGSLYEQY
TRBJ2-1,TRBD2,TRBV5-5,ASSFQGTSGRYNEQF
TRBJ2-2,TRBD2,TRBV29-1,SASGTSGIGWYSAGELF
TRBJ2-1,-,TRBV6-5,ASRGDSSEQF
TRBJ2-5,-,TRBV5-6,ASSPPTGIQETQY
TRBJ1-5,-,TRBV7-8,ASSPLTGNQPQH
TRBJ2-7,-,TRBV6-5,ASRKQGISYEQY
TRBJ1-2,-,TRBV10-3,AISESPLSNYGYT
TRBJ2-1,-,TRBV6-4,ASSDAPGREQF
TRBJ1-5,TRBD1,TRBV28,ASSLYRGRGSQH
TRBJ1-5,-,TRBV27,ASSLREGIQPQH
TRBJ1-5,TRBD1,TRBV6-6,ATHGQVNQPQH
TRBJ2-7,-,TRBV18,ASSPRWGGTYEQY
TRBJ2-1,-,TRBV2,ASSQDSYNEQF
TRBJ1-1,-,TRBV6-5,ASSYSRLNTEAF
TRBJ2-5,TRBD2,TRBV28,ASSPWAGGGSETQY
TRBJ2-1,TRBD1,TRBV6-1,ASSEGTDREQF
TRBJ2-5,TRBD2,TRBV9,ASSVAGSGETQY
TRBJ2-2,-,TRBV28,ASSAVGAYTGELF
TRBJ2-1,-,TRBV9,ASTLGLDIRNEQF
TRBJ2-7,-,TRBV9,ASSVEVGFYEQY
TRBJ2-7,TRBD1,TRBV30,AWRGQGNPYEQY
TRBJ2-7,TRBD2,TRBV7-2,ASSRTLGLANSYEQY
TRBJ2-5,-,TRBV5-1,ASSLAGFQETQY
TRBJ1-4,-,TRBV30,AWSLWTLSDEKLF
TRBJ2-1,-,TRBV19,ASSPQSSYNEQF
TRBJ2-7,-,TRBV19,ASSVEREQY
TRBJ1-5,TRBD1,TRBV11-2,ASSSSRGKGNQPQH
TRBJ2-1,TRBD1,TRBV19,ASNPGGTGNIYEQF
TRBJ2-3,-,TRBV10-3,AVRDLQGTDTQY
TRBJ2-7,-,TRBV7-6,ASSLGPGPGYEQY
TRBJ2-3,-,TRBV11-3,ASSLSRSWADTQY
TRBJ2-5,TRBD2,TRBV19,AGILAGERRETQY
TRBJ2-2,-,TRBV5-4,ASSSAGYTGELF
TRBJ2-1,TRBD2,TRBV5-1,ASSPTGTSANRLSTDANEQF